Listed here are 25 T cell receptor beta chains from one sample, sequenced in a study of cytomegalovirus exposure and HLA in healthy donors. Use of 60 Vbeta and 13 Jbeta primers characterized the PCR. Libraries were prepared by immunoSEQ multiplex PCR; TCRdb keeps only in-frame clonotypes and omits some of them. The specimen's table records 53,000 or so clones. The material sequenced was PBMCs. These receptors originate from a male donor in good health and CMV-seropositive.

This chain's CDR3 is CAGKKGGVEKLFF. The CDR3 bases are TGTGCCGGCAAAAAGGGCGGGGTGGAAAAACTGTTTTTT. The chain links TRBV28 to TRBJ1-4; D remains ambiguous. The V gene lost 11 bases and the J gene lost 8 bases, with 18 bases spanning the gap. CDR1 is MDHEN, CDR2 SYDVKM, per germline. This CDR3 contains 13 residues.

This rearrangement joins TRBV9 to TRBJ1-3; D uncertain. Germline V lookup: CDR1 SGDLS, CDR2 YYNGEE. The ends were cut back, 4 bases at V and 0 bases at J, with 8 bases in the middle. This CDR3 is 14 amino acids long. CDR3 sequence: CASSPTPSGNTIYF. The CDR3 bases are TGTGCCAGCAGCCCAACTCCCTCTGGAAACACCATATATTTT.

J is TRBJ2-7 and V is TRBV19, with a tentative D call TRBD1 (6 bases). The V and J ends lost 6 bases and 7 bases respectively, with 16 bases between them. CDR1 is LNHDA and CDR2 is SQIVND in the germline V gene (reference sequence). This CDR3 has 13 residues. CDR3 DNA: TGTGCCAGTAGGCCATCTCCCGGGACAGAGCAGTACTTC. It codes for CASRPSPGTEQYF.

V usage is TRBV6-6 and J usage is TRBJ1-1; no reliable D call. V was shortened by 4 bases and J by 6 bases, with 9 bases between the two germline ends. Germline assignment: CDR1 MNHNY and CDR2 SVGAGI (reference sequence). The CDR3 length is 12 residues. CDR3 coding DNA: TGTGCCAGCAGTTCCCCCTCGTCTGAAGCTTTCTTT. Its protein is CASSSPSSEAFF.

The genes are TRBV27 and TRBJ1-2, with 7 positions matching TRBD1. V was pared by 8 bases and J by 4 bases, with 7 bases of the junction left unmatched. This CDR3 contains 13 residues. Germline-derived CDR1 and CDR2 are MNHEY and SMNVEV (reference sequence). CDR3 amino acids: CASAGQALYGYTF. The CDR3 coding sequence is TGTGCCAGCGCCGGACAGGCGCTCTATGGCTACACCTTC.

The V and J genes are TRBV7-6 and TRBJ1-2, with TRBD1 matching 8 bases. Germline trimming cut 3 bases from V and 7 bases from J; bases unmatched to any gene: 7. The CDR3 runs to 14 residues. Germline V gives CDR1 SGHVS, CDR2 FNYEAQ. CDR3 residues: CASSFGQGGGGYTF. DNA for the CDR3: TGTGCCAGCAGCTTCGGACAGGGTGGCGGTGGCTACACCTTC.

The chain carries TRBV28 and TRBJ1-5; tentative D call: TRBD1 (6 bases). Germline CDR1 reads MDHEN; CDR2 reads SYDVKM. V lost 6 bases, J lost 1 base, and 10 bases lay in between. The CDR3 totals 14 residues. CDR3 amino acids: CASRRTVSNQPQHF. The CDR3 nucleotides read TGTGCCAGCAGGAGGACAGTCAGCAATCAGCCCCAGCATTTT. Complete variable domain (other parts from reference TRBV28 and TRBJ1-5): DVKVTQSSRYLVKRTGEKVFLECVQDMDHENMFWYRQDPGLGLRLIYFSYDVKMKEKGDIPEGYSVSREKKERFSLILESASTNQTSMYLCASRRTVSNQPQHFGDGTRLSIL.

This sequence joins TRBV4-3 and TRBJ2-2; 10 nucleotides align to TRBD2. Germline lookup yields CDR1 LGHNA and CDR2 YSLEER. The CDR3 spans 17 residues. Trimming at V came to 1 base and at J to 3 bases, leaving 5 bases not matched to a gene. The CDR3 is CASSQAWLAGDTGELFF. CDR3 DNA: TGCGCCAGCAGCCAAGCTTGGCTAGCGGGGGACACCGGGGAGCTGTTTTTT.

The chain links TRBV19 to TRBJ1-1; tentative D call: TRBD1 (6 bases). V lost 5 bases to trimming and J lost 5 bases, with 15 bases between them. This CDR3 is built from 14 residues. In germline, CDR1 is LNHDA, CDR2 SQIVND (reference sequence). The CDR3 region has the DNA TGTGCCAGTAGTGTCAGGGGTGGATGGACTGAAGCTTTCTTT. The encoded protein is CASSVRGGWTEAFF.

CDR3 residues: CASSPPGTGGNTGELFF. CDR3 nucleotide sequence: TGTGCCAGCTCACCACCAGGGACAGGGGGCAACACCGGGGAGCTGTTTTTT. The J gene is TRBJ2-2, the V gene TRBV18, with TRBD1 matching over 12 bases. V dropped 0 bases and J dropped 2; count of bases not matched to a gene: 1. CDR3 length: 17 amino acids. The germline V gene encodes CDR1 KGHSH and CDR2 LQKENI.

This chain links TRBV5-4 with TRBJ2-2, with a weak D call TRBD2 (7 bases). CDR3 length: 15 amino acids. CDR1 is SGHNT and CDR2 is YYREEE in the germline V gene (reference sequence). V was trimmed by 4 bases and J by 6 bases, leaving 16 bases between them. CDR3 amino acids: CASSPPGGAPGELFF. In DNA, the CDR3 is TGTGCCAGCAGCCCCCCTGGGGGGGCCCCCGGGGAGCTGTTTTTT.

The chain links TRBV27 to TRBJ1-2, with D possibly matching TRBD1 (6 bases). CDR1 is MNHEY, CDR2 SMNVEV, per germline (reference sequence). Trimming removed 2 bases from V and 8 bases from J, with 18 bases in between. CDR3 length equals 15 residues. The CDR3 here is CASSLGSQGPWGYTF. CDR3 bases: TGTGCCAGCAGTTTAGGGTCACAGGGTCCATGGGGCTACACCTTC.

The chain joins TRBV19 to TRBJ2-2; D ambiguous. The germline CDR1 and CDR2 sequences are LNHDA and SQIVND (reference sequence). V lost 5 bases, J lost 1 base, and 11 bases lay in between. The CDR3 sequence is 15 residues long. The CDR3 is CASSPSLGNTGELFF. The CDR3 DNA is TGTGCCAGTAGTCCGAGTCTAGGGAACACCGGGGAGCTGTTTTTT. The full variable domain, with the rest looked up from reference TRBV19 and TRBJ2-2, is DGGITQSPKYLFRKEGQNVTLSCEQNLNHDAMYWYRQDPGQGLRLIYYSQIVNDFQKGDIAEGYSVSREKKESFPLTVTSAQKNPTAFYLCASSPSLGNTGELFFGEGSRLTVL.

The CDR3, as DNA: TGTGCCTGGACCTTCAGAGGCCATCCGGGCTACGAGCAGTACTTC. Translation gives CAWTFRGHPGYEQYF. The V gene is TRBV30, the J gene TRBJ2-7; D gene ambiguous. CDR3 length equals 15 residues. Trimming removed 4 bases at V and 3 bases at J, with 19 bases between. Germline lookup yields CDR1 GTSNPN and CDR2 SVGIG (reference sequence).

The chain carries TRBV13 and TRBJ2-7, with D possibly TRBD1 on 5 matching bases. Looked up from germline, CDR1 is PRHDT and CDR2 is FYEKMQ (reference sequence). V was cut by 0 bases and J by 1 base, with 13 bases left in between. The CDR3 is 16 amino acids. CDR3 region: CASSLGTGPTSYEQYF. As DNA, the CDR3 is TGTGCCAGCAGCTTAGGAACAGGCCCTACTTCCTACGAGCAGTACTTC.

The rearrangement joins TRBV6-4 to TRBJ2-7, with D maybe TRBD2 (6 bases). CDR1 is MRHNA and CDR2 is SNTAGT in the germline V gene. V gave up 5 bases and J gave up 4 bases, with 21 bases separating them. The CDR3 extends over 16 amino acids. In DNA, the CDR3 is TGTGCCAGCAGTCCCAATGCGGGTAGCGGAGCATACGAGCAGTACTTC. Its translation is CASSPNAGSGAYEQYF.

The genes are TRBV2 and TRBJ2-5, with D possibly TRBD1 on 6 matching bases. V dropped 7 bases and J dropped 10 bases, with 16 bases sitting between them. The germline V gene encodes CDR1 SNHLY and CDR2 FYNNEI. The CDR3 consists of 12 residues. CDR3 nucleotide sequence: TGTGCCAGCATCCGAACAGGGAGCGGCCAGTACTTC. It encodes CASIRTGSGQYF. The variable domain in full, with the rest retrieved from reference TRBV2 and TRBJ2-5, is EPEVTQTPSHQVTQMGQEVILRCVPISNHLYFYWYRQILGQKVEFLVSFYNNEISEKSEIFDDQFSVERPDGSNFTLKIRSTKLEDSAMYFCASIRTGSGQYFGPGTRLLVL.

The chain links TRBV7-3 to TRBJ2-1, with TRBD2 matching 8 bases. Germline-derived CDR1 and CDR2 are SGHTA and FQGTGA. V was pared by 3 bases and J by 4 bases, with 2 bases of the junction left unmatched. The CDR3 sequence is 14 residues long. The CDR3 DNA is TGTGCCAGCAGCTTCGGGGGGGCTTACAATGAGCAGTTCTTC. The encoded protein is CASSFGGAYNEQFF.

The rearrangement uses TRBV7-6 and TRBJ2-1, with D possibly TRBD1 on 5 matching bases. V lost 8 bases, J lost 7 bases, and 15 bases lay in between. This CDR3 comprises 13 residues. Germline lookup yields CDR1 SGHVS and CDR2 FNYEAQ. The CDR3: CASGMAGHNEQFF. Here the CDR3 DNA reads TGTGCCAGCGGAATGGCAGGGCATAATGAGCAGTTCTTC.

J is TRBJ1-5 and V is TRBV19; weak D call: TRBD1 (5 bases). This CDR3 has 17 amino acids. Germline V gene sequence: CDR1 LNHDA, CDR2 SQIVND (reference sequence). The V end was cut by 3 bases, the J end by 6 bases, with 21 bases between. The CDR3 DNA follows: TGTGCCAGTAGTATCTCGCAGGGAAACGTACGGCGTCAGCCCCAGCATTTT. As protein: CASSISQGNVRRQPQHF.

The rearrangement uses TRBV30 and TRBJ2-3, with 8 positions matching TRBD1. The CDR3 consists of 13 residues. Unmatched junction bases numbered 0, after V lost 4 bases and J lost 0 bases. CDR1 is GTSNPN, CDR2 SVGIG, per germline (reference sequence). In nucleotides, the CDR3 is TGTGCCTGGAACAGGGGGAGCACAGATACGCAGTATTTT. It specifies CAWNRGSTDTQYF. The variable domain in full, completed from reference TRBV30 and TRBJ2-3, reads SQTIHQWPATLVQPVGSPLSLECTVEGTSNPNLYWYRQAAGRGLQLLFYSVGIGQISSEVPQNLSASRPQDRQFILSSKKLLLSDSGFYLCAWNRGSTDTQYFGPGTRLTVL.

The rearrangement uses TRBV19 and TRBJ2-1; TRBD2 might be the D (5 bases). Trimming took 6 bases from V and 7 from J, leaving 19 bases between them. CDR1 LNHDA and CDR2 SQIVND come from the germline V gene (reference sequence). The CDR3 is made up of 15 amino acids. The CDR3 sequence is CASRPLVGNINEQFF. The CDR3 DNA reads TGTGCCAGTAGACCACTAGTCGGAAATATTAATGAGCAGTTCTTC.

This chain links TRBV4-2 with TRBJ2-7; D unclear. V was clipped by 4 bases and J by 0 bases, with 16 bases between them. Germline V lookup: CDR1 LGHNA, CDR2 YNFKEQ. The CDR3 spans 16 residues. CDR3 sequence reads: CASSRISFDNSYEQYF. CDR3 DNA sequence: TGTGCCAGCAGCCGTATCTCCTTCGACAACTCCTACGAGCAGTACTTC.

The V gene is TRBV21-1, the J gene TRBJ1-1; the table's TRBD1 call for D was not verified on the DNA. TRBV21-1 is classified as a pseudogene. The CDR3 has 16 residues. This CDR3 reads CASSNPTARDRGEAFF. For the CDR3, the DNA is TGTGCCAGCAGCAACCCTACTGCCCGGGACAGGGGTGAAGCTTTCTTT.

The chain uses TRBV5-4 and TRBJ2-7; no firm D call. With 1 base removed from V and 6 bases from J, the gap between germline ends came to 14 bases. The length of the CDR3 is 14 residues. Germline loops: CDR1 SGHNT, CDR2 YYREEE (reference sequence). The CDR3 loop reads CASSLRLLPGEQYF. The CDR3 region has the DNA TGTGCCAGCAGCTTGCGACTTTTGCCGGGCGAGCAGTACTTC.